This T cell receptor beta chain was identified in a study of tumor-infiltrating lymphocytes in primary liver carcinoma. Study details: Measuring about 4 to 10 cm across, the tumors were staged as T1-T3 N0M0.

Details on this clonotype: The target antigen is unknown.

Without any cell sorting, 20-30 mg of bulk tissue yielded co-extracted RNA and DNA. TCR beta cDNA was made from roughly 500 ng total RNA with a constant-region primer. TCR beta libraries came from three nested multiplex PCR rounds using slightly modified ARM-PCR. The study ran its first two PCR rounds for approximately 11 cycles each, using TRBV1-TRBV30 forward primers and a C-beta reverse primer. TCRdb recomputed calls from the multiplex PCR reads with MiXCR, one row per CDR3 protein. The data contain fewer than 150,000 distinct CDR3 sequences, 60% to 70% of them singletons. CDR1 is SGHNT, CDR2 YENEEA, per germline. This CDR3 has 15 amino acids. With V trimmed by 1 base and J by 3 bases, 5 bases remained unmatched. Study-level results: Tumor-adjacent and tumor-blood pairs shared a smaller degree of overlap than tumor region pairs. It was observed that only about 8-25% of the top clones appeared in every one of the five tumor regions. With p = 0.039, the top-250-clone fraction in tumors significantly exceeded that in blood.

This sequence joins TRBV11-3 and TRBJ2-7, with 8 bases matching TRBD2. The sequence was collected from a woman aged 60-75 years with primary liver carcinoma and hepatitis B virus infection. The sample taken for sequencing was liver tumor tissue from sampling region 1. Subset meaning: tumor region T1, superior pole. CDR3 nucleotides: TGTGCCAGCAGCTTAGGCGGACTAGCAGGCTACGAGCAGTACTTC. Translating gives CASSLGGLAGYEQYF.